This note documents a single TCR beta chain sequence. This specimen comes from a study of T cell changes during pregnancy in multiple sclerosis. Losses at the gene ends were 1 base for V and 5 bases for J; bases not matched to a gene: 6. CDR3 length: 16 residues. Germline V lookup: CDR1 SSHAT, CDR2 FNYEAQ (reference sequence). TCRdb's copy holds only in-frame clones and misses some; the assay was immunoSEQ multiplex PCR. The top ten clones hold about 13% of a sample with roughly 25,000 clones, approximately 86% of them seen once. The J gene is TRBJ2-1, the V gene TRBV7-7; 9 nucleotides agree with TRBD2. The source of this sequence is a female donor in good health, enrolled as a control in a pregnancy study. This specimen consisted of CD8+ T cells from peripheral blood mononuclear cells, obtained in the first trimester of pregnancy. The CDR3 protein is CASSLGWVAGDNEQFF. The CDR3 DNA reads as TGTGCCAGCAGCTTAGGGTGGGTAGCGGGGGACAATGAGCAGTTCTTC.